Detailed here is one T cell receptor beta chain. The record originates from a study of control samples from healthy donors and cancer patients. This CDR3 has 15 residues. Germline lookup yields CDR1 KGHSH and CDR2 LQKENI. The V segment lost 2 bases and the J segment 7 bases; nucleotides outside the gene matches: 4. Sequencing used immunoSEQ multiplex PCR; TCRdb keeps in-frame clones, though not all of them. Among around 120,000 clones listed, 90% to 95% were seen once. Sequenced material: blood. The chain carries TRBV18 and TRBJ1-6, with 8 bases that match TRBD1. This clonotype originated in a woman aged 18-35 years in good health. In DNA form, the CDR3 reads TGTGCCAGCTCACCAAGCAGGGGGCCAAATTCACCCCTCCACTTT. The encoded protein is CASSPSRGPNSPLHF.